Here is one T cell receptor (beta chain) with its context. This clonotype was detected many times. Its binding antigen is unknown. No per-base quality is available; no much larger clone lies one base away. CDR1 GTSNPN and CDR2 SVGIG were looked up in the germline V gene (reference sequence). The CDR3 holds 13 amino acids from the cysteine to the phenylalanine. The DNA shown is the 39-base CDR3, in frame from base 1. V sheds 0 bases and J sheds 3 bases, leaving 5 bases between their ends. The library was built by means of multiplex PCR. Data came from an Illumina HiSeq 4000. iRepertoire HTBI primers and Arm-PCR amplification of CDR3 regions were used to construct TCR beta libraries. Before sequencing, the PCR products underwent gel purification. Per the original workflow: Across samples, roughly 60 TRBV and 15 or so TRBJ segments were identified and used for gene usage analysis of CDR3 amino acid clonotypes. Filtered high-quality paired reads were merged into contigs using COPE and FqMerger. BLAST was used to align contigs to IMGT TRBV, TRBD and TRBJ reference genes, and CDR3 was defined according to IMGT. Any clonotype with a frequency above 0.1% was counted as a highly expanded clone. Shannon entropy served as the measure of repertoire diversity, while the Gini coefficient captured V-J evenness. A clonotype found in more than one individual was treated as public. TCRdb reworked the public reads: Q25 trimming with fastp, MiXCR clone assembly, productive beta chains retained. CDR3 protein sequences are deduplicated, and each keeps its most common genes and DNA. Clone size and V and J calls follow TCRdb, not the original study. This sample is represented by some 500,000 distinct CDR3 sequences; roughly 15% of them were singletons. The top ten clonotypes cover around 25% of the sample.

These data belong to a study of regulatory T cells in long-lasting Graves disease (dated by TCRdb to the early 2020s). Regarding the complete study: In the newly diagnosed Graves' disease group, patients had been taking antithyroid drugs for less than 3 months. Peripheral blood TCR sequencing and RNA sequencing compared persistent Graves' disease patients with newly diagnosed Graves' disease patients. The study was conducted in China and was registered as a clinical trial. A total of around 33 samples were covered by TCR sequencing, comprising some 13 persistent and approximately 20 newly diagnosed Graves' disease patients.

Broader findings and caveats from the paper: Persistent patients shared more public clonotypes among themselves (around 2,500) than newly diagnosed patients did (more than 850). Because the primary lesion, thyroid tissue, could not be accessed, the study looked at peripheral blood alone. Persistent disease showed preferential use of TRBV28, TRBJ1-2 and TRBJ2-5, whereas newly diagnosed disease favored TRBV20-1 and TRBJ2-1. Sequencing and analysis were restricted to the TCR beta chain. The small sample size was acknowledged by the authors as a limitation that may reduce accuracy. Lower TCR Shannon entropy and fewer highly expanded clones were observed in persistent Graves' disease patients than in newly diagnosed patients, which suggested clonal expansion.

Interpreted using the paper, the time point label stands for: newly diagnosed GD, antithyroid drugs for less than 3 months. For both TCR sequencing and RNA sequencing, RNA was extracted from PBMCs using TRIzol. Graves' disease was diagnosed according to American Thyroid Association guidelines. Patients were recruited from an endocrinology department in Xi'an, China. Each patient gave 7 to 9.5 milliliters of peripheral blood, collected in an EDTA anticoagulant tube. Ficoll Paque Plus density gradient separation was used to isolate PBMCs, and no additional T cell sorting was done. RNA quality was checked with an Agilent 2100 Bioanalyzer and agarose gel, and concentration with a NanoDrop 2000. This sample also appeared in a second study, on T cells in Graves' hyperthyroidism and ophthalmopathy. As the second publication notes: Stable Graves' hyperthyroidism was defined as no progression to ophthalmopathy during 18 months of follow-up. The hyperthyroidism patients were between 18 and 65 years old and newly diagnosed, with a disease duration of less than 2 months. The study excluded patients with uncontrolled infections, other autoimmune diseases, pregnancy or lactation. Diagnoses relied on clinical symptoms, serum thyroxine and TRAb, thyroid ultrasound and orbital computed tomography. A first-round RT-PCR of the TCR CDR3 used the HTBI primer set with the Qiagen OneStep RT-PCR kit. Most expanded thyroid clonotypes (frequency above 0.001) were also found in blood, which suggests that blood repertoires may mirror thyroid immune responses. Ophthalmopathy was separated from stable hyperthyroidism by a 13 V-J signature model, with roughly 88% sensitivity and approximately 81% specificity obtained in cross-validation and 80%/75% obtained in testing. In validation, the model predicted progression to ophthalmopathy with around 71% sensitivity and 72.22% specificity, a median of around six months before onset. TCR V-J signatures able to tell the groups apart were searched for in a discovery cohort of around 95 patients, of whom roughly 42 had Graves' ophthalmopathy and roughly 59 had stable Graves' hyperthyroidism. Whether ophthalmopathy could be predicted prospectively was tested in an independent validation cohort made up of under 20 hyperthyroidism patients plus 17 patients who later progressed to ophthalmopathy. The 75 to 100 discovery patients were randomly split 7:3 into training and test sets. Thyroid tissue and blood T-cell repertoires from six or seven Graves' hyperthyroidism patients were also compared in the study. Once sampling was done, hyperthyroidism patients were given methimazole at a starting dose of 30 mg daily, whereas ophthalmopathy patients were given high-dose intravenous methylprednisolone. Libraries were constructed in a second round of multiplex PCR, after which size selection and purification were carried out. Paired-end sequencing of the libraries was performed with 100 bp reads on an Illumina HiSeq2000. SOAPnuke was used to process the raw data, throwing out any read that contained adapters or uncalled bases, had a mean Phred below 15, or lacked an exact constant-primer or identifier match. High-quality paired reads were merged with COPE v1.2.5, and unique nucleotide sequences were defined as clonotypes. Clonotypes were aligned to IMGT TRBV, TRBD and TRBJ reference segments using MiTCR v1.1. Only V-J combinations with frequency above 0.0001, covering 99% to 99.2% of repertoires, were analysed. The TCS score was defined as the ratio of F50 (clonal expansion) to E x V (chaos), calculated using BLOSUM62-based TCRdist between CDR3 peptides within each V-J. Welch's t-statistics and random forest reduced 500 to 550 V-J features to roughly 13, which were used in a naive Bayes classifier (R e1071). Sample size was not statistically predetermined, and blinding of investigators to group allocation was not performed. The paper describes TCR Vbeta CDR3 sequencing of some 130 peripheral blood samples, made up of 43 ophthalmopathy patients, 70 to 75 hyperthyroidism patients and 17 progressor patients.

This sequence uses TRBV30 and TRBJ2-2, with the D gene not confidently named. This specimen consisted of peripheral blood mononuclear cells (PBMCs), obtained at new diagnosis, from a patient treated with antithyroid drugs. This clonotype originated in a woman aged 40 to 65 with Graves disease. Donor details come from another sample of the same person, matched by shared clones. The CDR3 protein is CAWSVLYTGELFF. The sequence in DNA is TGTGCCTGGAGTGTACTTTACACCGGGGAGCTGTTTTTT.